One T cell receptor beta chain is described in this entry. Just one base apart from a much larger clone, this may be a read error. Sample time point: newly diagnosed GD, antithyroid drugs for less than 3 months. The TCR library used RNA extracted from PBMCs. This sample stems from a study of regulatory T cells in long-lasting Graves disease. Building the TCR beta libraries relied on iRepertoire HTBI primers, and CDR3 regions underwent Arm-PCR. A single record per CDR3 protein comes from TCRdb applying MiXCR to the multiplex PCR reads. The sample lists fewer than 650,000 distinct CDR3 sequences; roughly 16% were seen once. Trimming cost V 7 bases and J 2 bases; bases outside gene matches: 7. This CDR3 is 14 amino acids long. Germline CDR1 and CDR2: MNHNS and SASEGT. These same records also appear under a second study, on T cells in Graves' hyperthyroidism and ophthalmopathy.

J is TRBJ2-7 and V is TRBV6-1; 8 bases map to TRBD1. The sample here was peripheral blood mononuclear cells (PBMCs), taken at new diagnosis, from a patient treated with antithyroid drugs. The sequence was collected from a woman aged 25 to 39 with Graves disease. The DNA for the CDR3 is TGTGCCAGCACCCGGACAGGGAGTCCCTACGAGCAGTACTTC. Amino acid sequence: CASTRTGSPYEQYF.